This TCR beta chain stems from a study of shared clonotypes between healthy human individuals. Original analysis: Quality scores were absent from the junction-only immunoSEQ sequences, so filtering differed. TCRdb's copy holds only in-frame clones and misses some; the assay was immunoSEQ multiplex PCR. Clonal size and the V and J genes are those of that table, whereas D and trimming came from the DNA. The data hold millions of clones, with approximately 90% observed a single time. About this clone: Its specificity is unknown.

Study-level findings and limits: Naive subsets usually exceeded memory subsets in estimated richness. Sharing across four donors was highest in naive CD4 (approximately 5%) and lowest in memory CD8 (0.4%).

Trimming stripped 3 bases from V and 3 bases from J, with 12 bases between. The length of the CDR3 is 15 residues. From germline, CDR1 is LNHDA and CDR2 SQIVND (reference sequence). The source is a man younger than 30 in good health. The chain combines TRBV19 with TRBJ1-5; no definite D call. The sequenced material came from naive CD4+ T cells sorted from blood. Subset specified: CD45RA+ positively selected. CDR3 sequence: CASSITVRNNQPQHF. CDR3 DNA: TGTGCCAGTAGTATCACGGTGCGGAACAATCAGCCCCAGCATTTT.